Below are 13 T cell receptor beta chains sequenced from a single sample in a study of OX40 agonist ivuxolimab in advanced cancers. Using immunoSEQ multiplex PCR, the repertoire was profiled, and TCRdb retains in-frame clones only, with some absent. Of about 27,000 clones listed, about nine tenths were seen once; the top ten hold around a fifth. The specimen comprised CD4+ or CD8+ T cells sorted from blood, sampled in a trial of the OX40 agonist ivuxolimab. These receptors originate from an adult with an advanced solid tumor such as melanoma, head and neck, liver or kidney cancer.

The chain combines TRBV7-8 with TRBJ2-1; 8 nucleotides line up with TRBD2. The CDR3 spans 17 residues. Germline V gene lookup returns CDR1 SGHVS and CDR2 FQNEAQ. V lost 6 bases to trimming and J lost 0 bases; unmatched junction nucleotides: 10. The CDR3 DNA reads TGTGCCAGCAGTCTCGCGGAGCGGGGGAGCTCCTACAATGAGCAGTTCTTC. It is translated as CASSLAERGSSYNEQFF. The variable domain in full, completed from reference TRBV7-8 and TRBJ2-1, reads GAGVSQSPRYKVAKRGQDVALRCDPISGHVSLFWYQQALGQGPEFLTYFQNEAQLDKSGLPSDRFFAERPEGSVSTLKIQRTQQEDSAVYLCASSLAERGSSYNEQFFGPGTRLTVL.

This clone was found a few times. The V and J genes are TRBV30 and TRBJ2-1; TRBD2 matches 11 bases. Looked up from germline, CDR1 is GTSNPN and CDR2 is SVGIG (reference sequence). V was pared by 0 bases and J by 1 base, with 14 bases of the junction left unmatched. CDR3 size: 20 residues. The CDR3 sequence: CAWSVPSGRIGERSYNEQFF. The CDR3 bases are TGTGCCTGGAGTGTACCTAGCGGGAGGATTGGTGAGAGGTCCTACAATGAGCAGTTCTTC.

V usage is TRBV6-1 and J usage is TRBJ2-7, with 14 bases that match TRBD2. Germline CDR1 reads MNHNS; CDR2 reads SASEGT. The CDR3 has 15 residues. V was pared by 3 bases and J by 2 bases, with 0 bases of the junction left unmatched. CDR3 sequence (DNA): TGTGCCAGCAGTGAGACTAGCGGGGGGGCCTACGAGCAGTACTTC. Its protein is CASSETSGGAYEQYF.

V is TRBV28 and J is TRBJ2-5, with D possibly matching TRBD2 (5 bases). The end of the DNA aligns better with TRBJ2-7, so the J call may be wrong. The CDR3 contains 17 residues. The germline gives CDR1 MDHEN, CDR2 SYDVKM. The CDR3 spells CASSLGVGGDVLYEQYF. Here the CDR3 DNA reads TGTGCCAGCAGTCTCGGGGTAGGCGGAGATGTACTCTACGAGCAGTACTTC.

V is TRBV27 and J is TRBJ2-7; D may correspond to TRBD1 or TRBD2 (6 bases each). The CDR3 is 14 residues long. CDR1 is MNHEY, CDR2 SMNVEV, per germline (reference sequence). Trimming removed 6 bases from V and 7 bases from J, with 19 bases in between. This CDR3 is CASRPGGAVREQYF. CDR3 DNA: TGTGCCAGCAGGCCCGGGGGCGCCGTTCGAGAGCAGTACTTC.

The chain couples TRBV4-2 to TRBJ2-1; 7 bases are a match to TRBD2. The CDR3 has 16 amino acids. The V segment lost 0 bases and the J segment 3 bases; nucleotides outside the gene matches: 5. CDR1 is LGHNA and CDR2 is YNFKEQ in the germline V gene. The CDR3 loop is CASSQESSGVYNEQFF. DNA for the CDR3: TGTGCCAGCAGCCAAGAATCGAGCGGGGTCTACAATGAGCAGTTCTTC.

This chain uses TRBV5-1 with TRBJ1-6; 7 nucleotides match TRBD1. This CDR3 has 14 residues. Germline V CDR1 and CDR2: SGHRS, YFSETQ. The V gene end was trimmed by 0 bases and the J gene end by 9 bases; junction bases not matched to a gene: 3. This CDR3 reads CASSLDRGGSPLHF. Here the CDR3 DNA reads TGCGCCAGCAGCTTGGACAGGGGCGGTTCACCCCTCCACTTT.

This chain uses TRBV7-3 with TRBJ2-1; 8 bases line up with TRBD1. Germline V gene sequence: CDR1 SGHTA, CDR2 FQGTGA. This CDR3 is built from 15 residues. Unmatched junction bases numbered 5, after V lost 3 bases and J lost 4 bases. The CDR3 is CASSLTGEPYNEQFF. The CDR3 nucleotides are TGTGCCAGCAGCTTGACAGGGGAACCTTACAATGAGCAGTTCTTC. Supplemented by reference TRBV7-3 and TRBJ2-1, the full variable domain reads GAGVSQTPSNKVTEKGKYVELRCDPISGHTALYWYRQSLGQGPEFLIYFQGTGAADDSGLPNDRFFAVRPEGSVSTLKIQRTERGDSAVYLCASSLTGEPYNEQFFGPGTRLTVL.

The chain recombines TRBV7-3 with TRBJ2-1; 9 bases are a match to TRBD2. The length of the CDR3 is 17 residues. The ends lost 2 bases at V and 2 bases at J; junction bases unmatched: 7. The germline V gene encodes CDR1 SGHTA and CDR2 FQGTGA. The CDR3: CASSLAGGPFAYNEQFF. CDR3 sequence (DNA): TGTGCCAGCAGCTTAGCGGGAGGGCCCTTTGCCTACAATGAGCAGTTCTTC.

V gene TRBV19 combines with J gene TRBJ2-7; possibly TRBD1 for D (7 bases). The germline V and J ends were trimmed by 5 bases and 4 bases, with 15 bases remaining between them. This CDR3 contains 14 residues. The V gene's germline CDR1 is LNHDA and CDR2 SQIVND (reference sequence). CDR3 in amino acids: CASSPGSGGYEQYF. DNA for the CDR3: TGTGCCAGTAGTCCAGGATCAGGGGGGTACGAGCAGTACTTC.

The CDR3 here is CASSYRDRENEQYF. CDR3 coding DNA: TGTGCCAGCAGCTACCGGGACAGGGAGAACGAGCAGTACTTC. The chain couples TRBV5-8 to TRBJ2-7, with 9 bases matching TRBD1. This CDR3 spans 14 amino acids. Trimming removed 3 bases from V and 5 bases from J; junction bases left unmatched: 6. The germline V gene encodes CDR1 SGHTS and CDR2 YDEGEE.

The chain couples TRBV19 to TRBJ1-2, with TRBD1 identical over 7 bases. J gave up 4 bases and V 6 bases, and 5 bases lay outside the gene matches. CDR3 length: 13 amino acids. Germline V lookup: CDR1 LNHDA, CDR2 SQIVND (reference sequence). The DNA for the CDR3 is TGTGCCAGTAGGCCGGGACAGTTCTATGGCTACACCTTC. It encodes CASRPGQFYGYTF.

The chain is built from TRBV29-1 and TRBJ2-7, with a possible D match to TRBD1 (5 bases). The V end lost 1 base, the J end lost 3 bases, and 13 bases lay between the germline ends. Germline V gene sequence: CDR1 SQVTM, CDR2 ANQGSEA. The CDR3 contains 14 residues. The CDR3 DNA reads TGCAGCGTTGAAGGGGGCGTATTTGGCTACGAGCAGTACTTC. This translates into CSVEGGVFGYEQYF.